These T cell receptor beta chains were read from a single sample in a study of blood T cell repertoires in COVID-19. Here immunoSEQ multiplex PCR was the method, and the copy in TCRdb shows in-frame clones only, minus some. The sample shows about 230,000 clones, roughly 80% of them seen only once. Specimen: peripheral blood. Receptors originate from a woman of 80 years or more with acute or convalescent COVID-19. Both conserved end residues are part of each CDR3. The D gene is left open where the match is weak. Some rows mark clone size as missing; the rest say once, few, many or name a class of expanded clone.

D gene	clone size	J gene	V gene	CDR3 DNA	CDR3 protein
-	-	TRBJ1-1	TRBV10-3	TGTGCCATCAGTGATAAGACAGCTACTGAAGCTTTCTTT	CAISDKTATEAFF
-	-	TRBJ2-6	TRBV12-3/TRBV12-4	TGTGCCAGCCCTATTCAGGGCGTCCTGACTTTC	CASPIQGVLTF
TRBD1	-	TRBJ1-2	TRBV6-5	TGTGCCAGCACCGACAGGGCGGCTGGCTACACCTTC	CASTDRAAGYTF
TRBD1	-	TRBJ1-2	TRBV5-1	TGCGCCAGCAGCTTGGGGGCCACAGGGGACGGCTACACCTTC	CASSLGATGDGYTF
-	-	TRBJ2-7	TRBV4-2	TGTGCCAGCAGCCAAGGGGTCAGGGGGGACGAGCAGTACTTC	CASSQGVRGDEQYF
-	-	TRBJ1-2	TRBV6-5	TGTGCCAGCAGTAGGGGAGGCTATGGCTACACCTTC	CASSRGGYGYTF
TRBD1	-	TRBJ2-2	TRBV2	TGTGCCAGCAGTCTTTCGACAGGGTCGAGCACCGGGGAGCTGTTTTTT	CASSLSTGSSTGELFF
-	-	TRBJ2-1	TRBV29-1	TGCAGCGTTGTGCCGCAGTTGGAGCAGTTCTTC	CSVVPQLEQFF
-	-	TRBJ2-1	TRBV6-1	TGTGCCAGCAGTGGCCTGTTATTGGGGGACTTCAACAATGAGCAGTTCTTC	CASSGLLLGDFNNEQFF
TRBD1	-	TRBJ1-5	TRBV3-1/TRBV3-2	TGTGCCAGCAGCCCCGGGACAGGCAGCAATCAGCCCCAGCATTTT	CASSPGTGSNQPQHF
-	-	TRBJ2-3	TRBV6-5	TGTGCCAGCAGTTTAACAGGGATGGATACGCAGTATTTT	CASSLTGMDTQYF
TRBD1	-	TRBJ1-3	TRBV2	TGTGCCAGCAGTGAGCGACAGGGGGTAGGAAACACCATATATTTT	CASSERQGVGNTIYF
-	-	TRBJ2-1	TRBV27	TGTGCCAGCAGTTTAAGGGCGGACAGCGGTAGCTCCTACAATGAGCAGTTCTTC	CASSLRADSGSSYNEQFF
TRBD2	-	TRBJ2-3	TRBV10-2	TGCGCCAGCAGTGAAGGCGGGGGGCCCGGGTGGGATACGCAGTATTTT	CASSEGGGPGWDTQYF
-	-	TRBJ2-2	TRBV7-6	TGTGCCAGCAGCTTCTCAGGGCTAGGCGGGGAGCTGTTTTTT	CASSFSGLGGELFF
TRBD1	few	TRBJ2-1	TRBV3-1/TRBV3-2	TGTGCCAGCAGCCCTGGGACAGGGTTTATGGATGAGCAGTTCTTC	CASSPGTGFMDEQFF
-	-	TRBJ1-5	TRBV28	TGTGCCAGCAGTTTTGAAAGCGCGGCGAGGCCCCAGCATTTT	CASSFESAARPQHF
TRBD2	once	TRBJ2-1	TRBV3-1/TRBV3-2	TGTGCCAGCAGCTCGACTAGCGGGGGGGCAGGTGAGCAGTTCTTC	CASSSTSGGAGEQFF
TRBD1	-	TRBJ1-2	TRBV5-1	TGCGCCAGCAGCCCCGGGACAGGGGCTACATCGGATGGCTACACCTTC	CASSPGTGATSDGYTF
TRBD1	-	TRBJ1-1	TRBV5-4	TGTGCCAGCAGCCTGCAGGGGGCGCTTACTGAAGCTTTCTTT	CASSLQGALTEAFF
-	-	TRBJ2-6	TRBV5-1	TGCGCCAGCAGCTTCTCTGTTTCTGGGGCCAACGTCCTGACTTTC	CASSFSVSGANVLTF
TRBD1	-	TRBJ2-1	TRBV11-3	TGTGCCAGCAGCTCCCCGGGACAGCGTGACAATGAGCAGTTCTTC	CASSSPGQRDNEQFF